The 19 T cell receptor beta chains below were found in one sample sequenced in a study of graft-versus-host responses after intestinal transplantation. Sequencing used immunoSEQ multiplex PCR; TCRdb keeps in-frame clones, though not all of them. This repertoire shows about 24,000 clones, 35% to 50% found once; its top ten account for about 0.66%. The material was alloreactive CD4+ T cells from a mixed lymphocyte reaction culture, obtained before intestinal transplant. The subset was: CFSE-low proliferating T cells sorted from roughly 6-day pre-transplant mixed lymphocyte reaction (GvH or HvG direction). These receptors all stem from a human patient who received an intestinal transplant.

This CDR3 is CASGLGSGSITDTQYF. In nucleotides, the CDR3 is TGTGCTAGTGGTTTAGGGAGCGGGAGCATCACAGATACGCAGTATTTT. The chain couples TRBV12-5 to TRBJ2-3; the match to TRBD2 covers 8 bases. Germline CDR1 reads LGHNT; CDR2 reads FRNRAP. The CDR3 extends over 16 amino acids. V lost 3 bases and J lost 2; bases outside the gene matches: 7.

This clone was seen a few times. The chain carries TRBV19 and TRBJ2-1; D is perhaps TRBD2 (6 bases). The germline V gene has CDR1 LNHDA and CDR2 SQIVND (reference sequence). The CDR3 contains 15 residues. Trimming left V 4 bases short and J 9 bases short, with 19 bases between. Written as DNA, the CDR3 is TGTGCCAGTAGTAAGGGACTTAGCTTGGTGGGTGAGCAGTTCTTC. Its translation: CASSKGLSLVGEQFF.

CDR3 loop: CASSLDPGWQPQHF. The CDR3 region has the DNA TGCGCCAGCAGCTTGGACCCAGGGTGGCAGCCCCAGCATTTT. The J gene is TRBJ1-5, the V gene TRBV5-1; D may be TRBD1 (5 bases). V lost 0 bases, J lost 7 bases, and 11 bases lay in between. From germline, CDR1 is SGHRS and CDR2 YFSETQ. This CDR3 has 14 residues. The complete variable domain, with remaining parts taken from reference TRBV5-1 and TRBJ1-5, reads KAGVTQTPRYLIKTRGQQVTLSCSPISGHRSVSWYQQTPGQGLQFLFEYFSETQRNKGNFPGRFSGRQFSNSRSEMNVSTLELGDSALYLCASSLDPGWQPQHFGDGTRLSIL.

The CDR3 DNA sequence: TGTGCCAGCATTAGGACAGACACTGAAGCTTTCTTT. Protein: CASIRTDTEAFF. V usage is TRBV9 and J usage is TRBJ1-1; tentatively, D is TRBD1 (6 bases). V lost 6 bases and J 3 bases, leaving 9 bases between the germline ends. From germline, CDR1 is SGDLS and CDR2 YYNGEE. There are 12 residues in the CDR3.

Only one count was recorded for this clone. This rearrangement joins TRBV5-1 to TRBJ2-3, with D perhaps matching TRBD2 (6 bases). Germline values: CDR1 SGHRS, CDR2 YFSETQ. The V gene lost 0 bases and the J gene lost 5 bases, with 16 bases spanning the gap. The CDR3 has 16 amino acids. CDR3 amino acids: CASSLGVFQGGDTQYF. The CDR3 DNA reads TGCGCCAGCAGCTTGGGCGTCTTTCAGGGAGGAGATACGCAGTATTTT.

This clone was observed a few times. The V and J genes are TRBV7-9 and TRBJ1-1; D unresolved. CDR3 length equals 13 residues. V was pared by 2 bases and J by 3 bases, with 7 bases between. CDR1 is SEHNR and CDR2 is FQNEAQ in the germline V gene (reference sequence). The CDR3 reads CASSLTVYTEAFF. CDR3 DNA: TGTGCCAGCAGCTTAACAGTTTACACTGAAGCTTTCTTT.

The rearrangement joins TRBV28 to TRBJ2-7, with 8 nucleotides matching TRBD1. Germline assignment: CDR1 MDHEN and CDR2 SYDVKM. This CDR3 contains 13 residues. V dropped 7 bases and J dropped 3; count of bases not matched to a gene: 5. CDR3 loop: CASTRTGNYEQYF. CDR3 coding DNA: TGTGCCAGCACACGGACAGGGAACTACGAGCAGTACTTC.

With respect to this clone: Because the CDR3 is missing its conserved closing phenylalanine or tryptophan, this is likely a read error. The DNA is omitted, as the CDR3 cannot be located on it reliably, and the CDR3 follows TCRdb's listing. The chain uses TRBV6-5 and TRBJ1-2; the table's D call of TRBD1 was not tested on the DNA. The germline V gene has CDR1 MNHEY and CDR2 SVGAGI. The CDR3 is 12 amino acids long, termini counted. The CDR3 region is CASSKNRDGYAL.

This chain links TRBV20-1 with TRBJ1-3, with D unclear. Germline V gene lookup returns CDR1 DFQATT and CDR2 SNEGSKA (reference sequence). The CDR3 is made up of 11 amino acids. Trimming left V 3 bases short and J 8 bases short, with 8 bases between. CDR3 in DNA: TGCAGTGCTAGTTCTTTCTACACCATATATTTT. This sequence encodes CSASSFYTIYF.

The rearrangement links TRBV5-1 to TRBJ2-5, with 10 bases matching TRBD2. This CDR3 is built from 16 residues. V shed 0 bases, J shed 5 bases, and the junction held 7 bases outside the gene matches. The germline CDR1 and CDR2 sequences are SGHRS and YFSETQ. The CDR3 region has the DNA TGCGCCAGCAGCTTGGGAGCGGGAGGGCCGGAGGAGACCCAGTACTTC. Translation: CASSLGAGGPEETQYF.

This clone was recorded a few times. This rearrangement joins TRBV30 to TRBJ2-5; D is possibly TRBD2 (5 bases). V lost 0 bases and J 4 bases, leaving 15 bases between the germline ends. CDR3 length: 15 amino acids. Per the germline V gene, CDR1 is GTSNPN and CDR2 is SVGIG (reference sequence). The chain's CDR3 is CAWSVPRGWAETQYF. Here the CDR3 DNA reads TGTGCCTGGAGTGTGCCCCGCGGGTGGGCAGAGACCCAGTACTTC.

This clone has just a few counts. The V call is TRBV2, the J call TRBJ1-2, with a tentative D call TRBD1 (6 bases). CDR3 length: 15 amino acids. Germline CDR1 reads SNHLY; CDR2 reads FYNNEI. Trimming cost V 6 bases and J 4 bases, with 18 bases left between them. This chain's CDR3 is CASRVMQTGLYGYTF. As DNA, the CDR3 is TGTGCCAGCAGAGTGATGCAAACAGGGCTCTATGGCTACACCTTC.

This chain links TRBV5-6 with TRBJ2-5; 12 nucleotides agree with TRBD2. Germline CDR1 and CDR2: SGHDT and YYEEEE. The CDR3 extends over 16 amino acids. The ends lost 0 bases at V and 4 bases at J; junction bases unmatched: 4. The chain's CDR3 is CASSLGLAGELETQYF. The DNA for the CDR3 is TGTGCCAGCAGCTTGGGACTAGCGGGAGAGTTAGAGACCCAGTACTTC.

The genes are TRBV7-9 and TRBJ1-5, with D possibly being TRBD1 (5 bases). The CDR3 has 15 amino acids. V was trimmed by 3 bases and J by 4 bases, leaving 13 bases between them. Germline V gives CDR1 SEHNR, CDR2 FQNEAQ (reference sequence). The CDR3, as DNA: TGTGCCAGCAGCTTTTTCCAAGGGGAAAATCAGCCCCAGCATTTT. It is translated as CASSFFQGENQPQHF.

The genes are TRBV2 and TRBJ2-2, with D uncertain. V was shortened by 8 bases and J by 2 bases, with 18 bases between the two germline ends. Germline CDR1 is SNHLY and CDR2 is FYNNEI. The CDR3 extends over 16 amino acids. CDR3 bases: TGTGCCAGCGGGCTAAGTGGGCGCAGAAACACCGGGGAGCTGTTTTTT. Its protein is CASGLSGRRNTGELFF.

The chain links TRBV28 to TRBJ2-2; 8 bases are a match to TRBD1. The trim removed 2 bases at V and 7 bases at J, leaving 6 bases unmatched. Germline V gene lookup returns CDR1 MDHEN and CDR2 SYDVKM. The CDR3 is 15 residues long. The DNA for the CDR3 is TGTGCCAGCAGTTTAGTTCAGGGGGCGAACGGGGAGCTGTTTTTT. This encodes CASSLVQGANGELFF.

The chain has TRBV7-9 and TRBJ2-1, with 8 bases lining up with TRBD2. The CDR3 consists of 14 residues. V lost 5 bases to trimming and J lost 6 bases; unmatched junction nucleotides: 6. The V gene's germline CDR1 is SEHNR and CDR2 FQNEAQ (reference sequence). The CDR3 nucleotides read TGTGCCAGCAGCCTAGGACTAGCTTCCAATGAGCAGTTCTTC. Its protein product is CASSLGLASNEQFF.

This clone was recorded a few times. The J gene is TRBJ1-1, the V gene TRBV5-1; D not certain. Trimming cost V 1 base and J 6 bases, with 7 bases left between them. Germline V CDR1 and CDR2: SGHRS, YFSETQ. CDR3 length equals 12 residues. CDR3 residues: CASSLPGSEAFF. In nucleotides, the CDR3 is TGCGCCAGCAGCTTGCCCGGGTCTGAAGCTTTCTTT.

The genes are TRBV5-1 and TRBJ2-1, with TRBD2 identical over 8 bases. The CDR3 is made up of 15 amino acids. The germline V gene has CDR1 SGHRS and CDR2 YFSETQ. Germline trimming cut 4 bases from V and 5 bases from J; bases unmatched to any gene: 8. The CDR3 protein is CASSTKLAANNEQFF. CDR3 DNA sequence: TGCGCCAGCAGCACCAAACTAGCGGCGAACAATGAGCAGTTCTTC.